The TCR beta chain described here comes from a study of T-cell reconstitution after alpha-beta-depleted transplantation in children. This clonotype has a handful of counts. Germline loops: CDR1 SGHRS, CDR2 YFSETQ. The junction had 2 bases not matched to a gene; V was cut back by 2 bases and J by 1 base. The CDR3 runs 14 residues. Molecular barcoding with unique molecular identifiers was used for the TCRbeta library. TCRdb reanalysed the PCR reads using MiXCR and keeps one entry per CDR3 protein. The sample lists around 250,000 distinct CDR3 sequences, 9.5% to 10% occurring once. The sequencing used PBMCs from the stem cell graft donor, collected from the stem cell graft. The chain employs TRBV5-1 and TRBJ1-1; 7 nucleotides agree with TRBD1. The TCR originated in a human donor who donated a stem cell graft to a child with SCID. This CDR3 is CASSFGQENTEAFF. The CDR3 bases are TGCGCCAGCAGCTTCGGACAGGAGAACACTGAAGCTTTCTTT.